This T cell receptor beta chain was sequenced in a study of blood T cells in healthy people across ages. Study-level findings and limits: Long-lived donors carried more naive CD4+ cells and greater diversity than aged donors.

For the second PCR, which ran for 7 to 11 cycles, a sample-barcoded 5' primer and a J-beta primer mix were used. TCRdb passed the 5' RACE reads through MiXCR, listing each CDR3 protein once. Of about 770,000 distinct CDR3 sequences listed, 44% are singletons. Concerning this clonotype: The antigen remains unidentified.

Germline lookup yields CDR1 LGHNA and CDR2 YSLEER. This CDR3 region has 18 residues. The trim removed 4 bases at V and 1 base at J, leaving 3 bases unmatched. The J gene is TRBJ2-6, the V gene TRBV4-3; 14 bases agree with TRBD2. The sequence was obtained from a man in his sixties in good health. The sequenced sample consisted of blood. The CDR3 sequence: CASSRGTSGGSGANVLTF. CDR3 in DNA: TGCGCCAGCAGCCGGGGGACTAGCGGGGGTTCTGGGGCCAACGTCCTGACTTTC.